The rows below give T cell receptor beta chains drawn from one sample of a study of T cells after yellow fever vaccination. TCRdb re-analysed the 5' RACE reads in MiXCR, keeping a single row per CDR3 protein. The sample lists 500,000 to 550,000 distinct CDR3 sequences; about a fifth were seen once. The sample consisted of PBMCs, taken roughly 20 days after the first yellow fever vaccination. The receptor set was obtained from a man between 18 and 35 years old who received the YFV17D yellow fever vaccine. The CDR3 runs from the conserved cysteine through the conserved F or W. A D gene is named only where the DNA matches it firmly. For some rows the clone size is stated as once, few or many, or as a class when expanded; others skip it.

few	TRBV5-1	TRBD1	TRBJ1-2	CASSIGQGGYGYTF	TGCGCCAGCAGCATCGGACAGGGTGGCTATGGCTACACCTTC
NA	TRBV6-2/TRBV6-3	NA	TRBJ2-1	CASSSGKELHEQFF	TGTGCCAGCAGTAGTGGCAAAGAGCTCCATGAGCAGTTCTTC
few	TRBV11-1	TRBD2	TRBJ2-5	CASSFGTRVGQETQYF	TGTGCCAGCAGCTTCGGGACTAGGGTAGGCCAAGAGACCCAGTACTTC
NA	TRBV5-1	TRBD1	TRBJ2-2	CASSSDRAPTGELFF	TGCGCCAGCAGCTCGGACAGGGCCCCCACCGGGGAGCTGTTTTTT
NA	TRBV12-3/TRBV12-4	TRBD2	TRBJ2-5	CASSSRAGGKETQYF	TGTGCCAGCAGTTCGAGGGCGGGGGGGAAAGAGACCCAGTACTTC
few	TRBV7-8	TRBD2	TRBJ2-5	CASSFSRGGVETQYF	TGTGCCAGCAGCTTTTCGCGGGGGGGTGTAGAGACCCAGTACTTC
NA	TRBV4-1	NA	TRBJ1-5	CASSQEFRGRGGNQPQHF	TGCGCCAGCAGCCAAGAATTCAGGGGCCGTGGTGGCAATCAGCCCCAGCATTTT
few	TRBV4-1	TRBD2	TRBJ2-2	CASSHQRRGENTGELFF	TGCGCCAGCAGCCACCAACGGCGGGGGGAGAACACCGGGGAGCTGTTTTTT
NA	TRBV7-2	NA	TRBJ2-7	CATSGGGPGQQYF	TGTGCCACCTCCGGCGGGGGCCCGGGGCAGCAGTACTTC
NA	TRBV4-3	TRBD2	TRBJ2-7	CASSQDGGVYEQYF	TGCGCCAGCAGCCAAGATGGGGGGGTCTACGAGCAGTACTTC
once	TRBV10-3	NA	TRBJ2-3	CAISENTPSTDTQYF	TGTGCCATCAGTGAGAACACACCAAGCACAGATACGCAGTATTTT
NA	TRBV11-2	TRBD1	TRBJ2-5	CASSFHRTGDETQYF	TGTGCCAGCAGCTTCCATAGGACAGGAGACGAGACCCAGTACTTC
many	TRBV12-3/TRBV12-4	TRBD2	TRBJ2-1	CASSLAGGRNEQFF	TGTGCCAGCAGTTTGGCGGGGGGGCGGAATGAGCAGTTCTTC
few	TRBV14	NA	TRBJ1-4	CASSQTLKDEKLFF	TGTGCCAGCAGCCAAACGCTCAAGGACGAAAAACTGTTTTTT
few	TRBV7-3	NA	TRBJ1-1	CASSSRAMNTEAFF	TGTGCCAGCAGCTCCCGAGCGATGAACACTGAAGCTTTCTTT
NA	TRBV7-2	TRBD2	TRBJ2-2	CASSFPSGGADTGELFF	TGTGCCAGCAGCTTTCCTAGCGGGGGGGCCGACACCGGGGAGCTGTTTTTT
NA	TRBV12-3/TRBV12-4	NA	TRBJ1-1	CASSLRGGQDEAFF	TGTGCCAGCAGTTTACGGGGGGGGCAGGATGAAGCTTTCTTT
few	TRBV6-2/TRBV6-3	NA	TRBJ1-6	CASSDRLNSPLHF	TGTGCCAGCAGCGACAGGCTTAATTCACCCCTCCACTTT
NA	TRBV7-6	NA	TRBJ1-1	CASSLSSGTENTEAFF	TGTGCCAGCAGCCTCTCCTCCGGGACGGAAAACACTGAAGCTTTCTTT
many	TRBV3-1	NA	TRBJ2-7	CASSQDRVRECEQYF	TGTGCCAGCAGCCAAGATAGGGTAAGGGAATGCGAGCAGTACTTC
few	TRBV28	TRBD1	TRBJ1-5	CASSQTGGPSNQPQHF	TGTGCCAGCAGTCAAACAGGGGGCCCGAGCAATCAGCCCCAGCATTTT
NA	TRBV18	NA	TRBJ1-6	CASSAGVVVGSPLHF	TGTGCCAGCTCAGCGGGTGTTGTTGTTGGATCACCCCTCCACTTT
few	TRBV25-1	TRBD2	TRBJ2-1	CASRTSGGASEQFF	TGTGCCTCCCGGACTAGCGGGGGGGCGAGTGAGCAGTTCTTC
few	TRBV12-3/TRBV12-4	TRBD2	TRBJ2-7	CASSPLSGGISF	TGTGCCAGCAGCCCTCTGAGCGGGGGCATTTCCTTC
NA	TRBV4-3	TRBD1	TRBJ1-6	CASSQDEGAGNSPLHF	TGCGCCAGCAGCCAAGATGAGGGGGCAGGGAATTCACCCCTCCACTTT
NA	TRBV14	NA	TRBJ1-1	CASSQGGVGYRAFF	TGTGCCAGCAGCCAAGGAGGGGTGGGCTATCGCGCTTTCTTT
NA	TRBV12-5	NA	TRBJ2-7	CASGPRKAEQYF	TGTGCTAGTGGTCCCAGAAAGGCCGAGCAGTACTTC
NA	TRBV7-9	NA	TRBJ2-2	CASSLGSGNTGELFF	TGTGCCAGCAGCTTGGGTAGCGGGAACACCGGGGAGCTGTTTTTT
few	TRBV5-1	NA	TRBJ2-7	CASRTGDGYEQYF	TGCGCCAGCAGAACCGGCGATGGCTACGAGCAGTACTTC
NA	TRBV30	NA	TRBJ1-1	CAWRGDGNAEAFF	TGTGCCTGGAGGGGGGATGGAAACGCTGAAGCTTTCTTT
few	TRBV5-1	TRBD1	TRBJ2-6	CASMRGHGANVLTF	TGCGCCAGCATGAGGGGGCATGGGGCCAACGTCCTGACTTTC
few	TRBV3-1	NA	TRBJ2-1	CASSQVATGRGNEQFF	TGTGCCAGCAGCCAAGTCGCGACAGGTCGGGGCAATGAGCAGTTCTTC
few	TRBV13	TRBD2	TRBJ2-7	CATRTSGGAYEQYF	TGTGCCACCAGGACTAGCGGGGGCGCCTACGAGCAGTACTTC
few	TRBV6-1	TRBD2	TRBJ2-3	CASRGTSLDTQYF	TGTGCCAGCAGGGGGACTAGCTTAGATACGCAGTATTTT
many	TRBV5-1	NA	TRBJ2-7	CASSLAGQIYEQYF	TGCGCCAGCAGCTTGGCCGGACAGATCTACGAGCAGTACTTC
few	TRBV3-1	NA	TRBJ1-1	CASSQARDRILNTEAFF	TGTGCCAGCAGCCAGGCCAGGGACCGCATCTTGAACACTGAAGCTTTCTTT
NA	TRBV12-3/TRBV12-4	NA	TRBJ2-2	CASGEGKNTGELFF	TGTGCCAGCGGAGAGGGGAAGAACACCGGGGAGCTGTTTTTT
NA	TRBV7-9	NA	TRBJ2-4	CASSDTGSRNIQYF	TGTGCCAGCAGCGACACAGGAAGCCGAAACATTCAGTACTTC
NA	TRBV7-9	NA	TRBJ2-1	CASSFTGNFDNEQFF	TGTGCCAGCAGCTTTACAGGGAATTTCGACAATGAGCAGTTCTTC
NA	TRBV29-1	NA	TRBJ2-3	CSGLQANQGDTQYF	TGCAGCGGCCTACAGGCCAATCAGGGGGATACGCAGTATTTT
few	TRBV12-3/TRBV12-4	NA	TRBJ2-1	CASIDAGSYNEQFF	TGTGCCAGCATCGACGCGGGTTCCTACAATGAGCAGTTCTTC
few	TRBV4-1	NA	TRBJ2-3	CASSQVGLGGADTQYF	TGCGCCAGCAGCCAAGTGGGGCTAGGAGGGGCAGATACGCAGTATTTT
once	TRBV7-2	NA	TRBJ1-2	CASSSTYTYGYTF	TGTGCCAGCAGCTCCACGTACACCTATGGCTACACCTTC
few	TRBV11-2	NA	TRBJ2-6	CASSPRRPLGMGANVLTF	TGTGCCAGCAGCCCTAGAAGGCCCTTAGGGATGGGGGCCAACGTCCTGACTTTC
once	TRBV20-1	NA	TRBJ2-2	CSATGLSNTGELFF	TGCAGTGCCACGGGACTCTCGAACACCGGGGAGCTGTTTTTT
NA	TRBV3-1	NA	TRBJ1-5	CASSQDLGGLQPQHF	TGTGCCAGCAGCCAAGATCTCGGGGGGCTTCAGCCCCAGCATTTT
few	TRBV29-1	TRBD1	TRBJ2-5	CSVEWGQSRTQYF	TGCAGCGTTGAATGGGGACAGTCCAGGACCCAGTACTTC
few	TRBV12-3/TRBV12-4	NA	TRBJ2-3	CASSFVLADTQYF	TGTGCCAGCAGTTTTGTTCTGGCTGATACGCAGTATTTT
NA	TRBV5-1	TRBD2	TRBJ2-5	CASSFNVAGGMGETQYF	TGCGCCAGCAGCTTCAATGTAGCGGGGGGCATGGGAGAGACCCAGTACTTC
NA	TRBV12-3/TRBV12-4	NA	TRBJ2-5	CASSLSGVRETQYF	TGTGCCAGCAGTTTATCCGGGGTGAGAGAGACCCAGTACTTC
NA	TRBV12-3/TRBV12-4	NA	TRBJ1-5	CASSPQGIGQPQHF	TGTGCCAGCAGCCCACAGGGTATAGGTCAGCCCCAGCATTTT
NA	TRBV9	TRBD2	TRBJ2-5	CASSVSGGALETQYF	TGTGCCAGCAGCGTGAGCGGGGGGGCCCTAGAGACCCAGTACTTC
NA	TRBV12-3/TRBV12-4	TRBD1	TRBJ2-5	CASSPTGDREETQYF	TGTGCCAGCAGCCCCACGGGGGACAGGGAAGAGACCCAGTACTTC
few	TRBV6-1	TRBD1	TRBJ1-1	CASTQDRVGTEAFF	TGTGCCAGCACCCAGGACAGGGTGGGGACTGAAGCTTTCTTT